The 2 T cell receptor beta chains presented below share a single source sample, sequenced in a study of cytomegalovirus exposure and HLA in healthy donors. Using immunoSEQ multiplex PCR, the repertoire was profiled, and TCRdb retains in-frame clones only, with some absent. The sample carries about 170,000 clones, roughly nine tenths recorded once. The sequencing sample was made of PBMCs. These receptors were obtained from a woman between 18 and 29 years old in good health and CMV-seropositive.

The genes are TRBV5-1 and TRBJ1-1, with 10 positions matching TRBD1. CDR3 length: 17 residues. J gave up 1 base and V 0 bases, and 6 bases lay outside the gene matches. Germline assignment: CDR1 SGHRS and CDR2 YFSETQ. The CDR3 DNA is TGCGCCAGCAGCTTGGGACAGGGGGCTTCCTCGAACACTGAAGCTTTCTTT. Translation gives CASSLGQGASSNTEAFF.

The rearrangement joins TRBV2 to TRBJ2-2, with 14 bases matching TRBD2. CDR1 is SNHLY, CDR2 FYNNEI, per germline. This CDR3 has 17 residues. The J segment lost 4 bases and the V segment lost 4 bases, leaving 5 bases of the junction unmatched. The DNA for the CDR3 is TGTGCCAGCAGTGCGACTAGCGGGAGGGGCGGCACCGGGGAGCTGTTTTTT. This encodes CASSATSGRGGTGELFF.